A selection of T cell receptor beta chains follows, all from one sample in a study of glioma-infiltrating T cells after dendritic cell vaccination. Clones were sequenced by immunoSEQ multiplex PCR, and TCRdb holds only the in-frame ones, with some missing. The repertoire holds some 91,000 clones, roughly four fifths seen once, with approximately 2% in the top ten. Sample: blood, taken after dendritic cell vaccination. These receptors came from a human donor with glioblastoma. CDR3s include the opening cysteine and the closing phenylalanine or tryptophan. D genes are given only for firm matches. Size is omitted from some rows. Given values are once, few, many or a class for expanded clones.

d_gene: .
v_gene: TRBV25-1
j_gene: TRBJ1-2
abundance: .
CDR3aa: CASSEWSGYTF
CDR3nt: TGTGCCAGCAGTGAATGGAGCGGCTACACCTTC

d_gene: .
v_gene: TRBV7-9
j_gene: TRBJ1-1
abundance: .
CDR3aa: CASSQIFSGTEAFF
CDR3nt: TGTGCCAGCAGCCAGATATTCAGTGGCACTGAAGCTTTCTTT

d_gene: .
v_gene: TRBV19
j_gene: TRBJ1-2
abundance: .
CDR3aa: CASNRGNYGYTF
CDR3nt: TGTGCCAGTAATAGGGGAAACTATGGCTACACCTTC

d_gene: .
v_gene: TRBV2
j_gene: TRBJ2-5
abundance: .
CDR3aa: CASTEGAAQETQYF
CDR3nt: TGTGCCAGCACCGAAGGGGCAGCCCAAGAGACCCAGTACTTC

d_gene: .
v_gene: TRBV14
j_gene: TRBJ2-1
abundance: .
CDR3aa: CASSQGSWTLYNEQFF
CDR3nt: TGTGCCAGCAGCCAAGGGTCTTGGACTTTATACAATGAGCAGTTCTTC

d_gene: .
v_gene: TRBV6-1
j_gene: TRBJ1-2
abundance: .
CDR3aa: CASHKTSANYGYTF
CDR3nt: TGTGCCAGCCACAAGACTTCAGCGAACTATGGCTACACCTTC

d_gene: .
v_gene: TRBV19
j_gene: TRBJ1-5
abundance: once
CDR3aa: CASSDLAGSDQPQHF
CDR3nt: TGTGCCAGTAGTGATTTGGCAGGGTCCGATCAGCCCCAGCATTTT

d_gene: .
v_gene: TRBV19
j_gene: TRBJ1-3
abundance: many
CDR3aa: CASLDRQFSGNTIYF
CDR3nt: TGTGCCAGTCTCGACCGACAGTTCTCTGGAAACACCATATATTTT

d_gene: TRBD1
v_gene: TRBV7-9
j_gene: TRBJ2-2
abundance: .
CDR3aa: CASSPTGYTGELFF
CDR3nt: TGTGCCAGCAGCCCGACAGGGTACACCGGGGAGCTGTTTTTT

d_gene: TRBD1
v_gene: TRBV5-1
j_gene: TRBJ1-2
abundance: .
CDR3aa: CASSPGTGNYGYTF
CDR3nt: TGCGCCAGCAGCCCCGGGACAGGGAACTATGGCTACACCTTC

d_gene: TRBD2
v_gene: TRBV7-3
j_gene: TRBJ2-1
abundance: .
CDR3aa: CASRKAGGGNEQFF
CDR3nt: TGTGCCAGCAGAAAGGCGGGAGGTGGTAATGAGCAGTTCTTC

d_gene: .
v_gene: TRBV5-5
j_gene: TRBJ2-5
abundance: .
CDR3aa: CASSSRGQETQYF
CDR3nt: TGTGCCAGCAGCTCCAGGGGCCAAGAGACCCAGTACTTC

d_gene: TRBD2
v_gene: TRBV19
j_gene: TRBJ2-7
abundance: few
CDR3aa: CASSPGLAGTDEQYF
CDR3nt: TGTGCCAGTAGTCCAGGACTAGCGGGGACCGACGAGCAGTACTTC

d_gene: TRBD1
v_gene: TRBV6-1
j_gene: TRBJ1-5
abundance: .
CDR3aa: CASIGQGGGQPQHF
CDR3nt: TGTGCCAGCATAGGACAGGGTGGGGGACAGCCCCAGCATTTT

d_gene: .
v_gene: TRBV6-1
j_gene: TRBJ1-1
abundance: few
CDR3aa: CASLVTWNTEAFF
CDR3nt: TGTGCCAGCCTCGTGACTTGGAACACTGAAGCTTTCTTT

d_gene: .
v_gene: TRBV2
j_gene: TRBJ1-1
abundance: .
CDR3aa: CASSVIQGWNTEAFF
CDR3nt: TGTGCCAGCAGTGTGATACAGGGCTGGAACACTGAAGCTTTCTTT

d_gene: .
v_gene: TRBV27
j_gene: TRBJ1-2
abundance: .
CDR3aa: CASSPPTGYYGYTF
CDR3nt: TGTGCCAGCAGTCCTCCCACAGGTTACTATGGCTACACCTTC

d_gene: TRBD1
v_gene: TRBV27
j_gene: TRBJ2-5
abundance: .
CDR3aa: CASSLEGQGLGSQYF
CDR3nt: TGTGCCAGCAGTCTCGAAGGACAGGGGCTAGGGTCCCAGTACTTC

d_gene: .
v_gene: TRBV19
j_gene: TRBJ2-1
abundance: .
CDR3aa: CASSYSGAGTGYNEQFF
CDR3nt: TGTGCCAGTAGTTATTCAGGAGCCGGGACTGGATACAATGAGCAGTTCTTC

d_gene: .
v_gene: TRBV5-1
j_gene: TRBJ1-3
abundance: .
CDR3aa: CASSLSGNSGNTIYF
CDR3nt: TGCGCCAGCAGCTTATCAGGGAACTCTGGAAACACCATATATTTT

d_gene: .
v_gene: TRBV11-2
j_gene: TRBJ1-4
abundance: .
CDR3aa: CASSFGGTNEKLFF
CDR3nt: TGTGCCAGCAGCTTTGGGGGGACTAATGAAAAACTGTTTTTT

d_gene: TRBD1
v_gene: TRBV10-3
j_gene: TRBJ2-1
abundance: .
CDR3aa: CAIRGGHTGGDEQFF
CDR3nt: TGTGCCATCAGGGGGGGACATACAGGGGGCGATGAGCAGTTCTTC

d_gene: TRBD1
v_gene: TRBV27
j_gene: TRBJ1-1
abundance: once
CDR3aa: CASSKPTGGNTEAFF
CDR3nt: TGTGCCAGCAGTAAACCGACAGGGGGAAACACTGAAGCTTTCTTT

d_gene: .
v_gene: TRBV7-2
j_gene: TRBJ2-3
abundance: .
CDR3aa: CASSLEATSLRTDTQYF
CDR3nt: TGTGCCAGCAGCTTAGAAGCGACGAGCCTTCGCACAGATACGCAGTATTTT

d_gene: TRBD1
v_gene: TRBV5-6
j_gene: TRBJ1-2
abundance: .
CDR3aa: CASSSTGDAYGYTF
CDR3nt: TGTGCCAGCAGCTCGACAGGGGATGCATATGGCTACACCTTC

d_gene: .
v_gene: TRBV6-5
j_gene: TRBJ1-3
abundance: .
CDR3aa: CASSTRASGNTIYF
CDR3nt: TGTGCCAGCAGTACCAGGGCCTCTGGAAACACCATATATTTT

d_gene: .
v_gene: TRBV27
j_gene: TRBJ2-3
abundance: .
CDR3aa: CASSLSFYTDTQYF
CDR3nt: TGTGCCAGCAGTTTAAGTTTCTACACAGATACGCAGTATTTT

d_gene: .
v_gene: TRBV5-6
j_gene: TRBJ1-2
abundance: .
CDR3aa: CASSFGDRYGYTF
CDR3nt: TGTGCCAGCAGCTTTGGAGACCGATATGGCTACACCTTC

d_gene: TRBD1
v_gene: TRBV5-1
j_gene: TRBJ2-2
abundance: .
CDR3aa: CASSSWDRERTGELFF
CDR3nt: TGCGCCAGCAGCTCTTGGGACAGGGAACGGACCGGGGAGCTGTTTTTT

d_gene: TRBD1
v_gene: TRBV2
j_gene: TRBJ1-1
abundance: few
CDR3aa: CASSRGQGPKTEAFF
CDR3nt: TGTGCCAGCAGCAGGGGACAGGGCCCGAAAACTGAAGCTTTCTTT

d_gene: TRBD1
v_gene: TRBV18
j_gene: TRBJ1-1
abundance: few
CDR3aa: CASSPQGANTEAFF
CDR3nt: TGTGCCAGCTCACCACAGGGGGCGAACACTGAAGCTTTCTTT

d_gene: TRBD1
v_gene: TRBV19
j_gene: TRBJ1-6
abundance: .
CDR3aa: CASSLPGTGDNSPLHF
CDR3nt: TGTGCCAGTAGTCTTCCTGGGACAGGGGATAATTCACCCCTCCACTTT

d_gene: .
v_gene: TRBV7-9
j_gene: TRBJ2-5
abundance: .
CDR3aa: CASSAGLWKTQYF
CDR3nt: TGTGCCAGCAGCGCGGGGTTATGGAAGACCCAGTACTTC

d_gene: .
v_gene: TRBV5-1
j_gene: TRBJ2-1
abundance: .
CDR3aa: CASSLGSIDNNEQFF
CDR3nt: TGCGCCAGCAGCTTGGGTTCGATAGACAACAATGAGCAGTTCTTC

d_gene: .
v_gene: TRBV25-1
j_gene: TRBJ1-1
abundance: .
CDR3aa: CVVRRDTEAFF
CDR3nt: TGTGTCGTGAGGAGGGACACTGAAGCTTTCTTT

d_gene: TRBD2
v_gene: TRBV6-1
j_gene: TRBJ2-2
abundance: .
CDR3aa: CASSGQSGTSSSGELFF
CDR3nt: TGTGCCAGCAGTGGACAATCCGGGACTAGCAGTAGTGGGGAGCTGTTTTTT

d_gene: TRBD1
v_gene: TRBV27
j_gene: TRBJ1-1
abundance: .
CDR3aa: CASRQGAPGTEAFF
CDR3nt: TGTGCCAGCAGACAGGGGGCGCCAGGCACTGAAGCTTTCTTT

d_gene: TRBD1
v_gene: TRBV10-2
j_gene: TRBJ1-5
abundance: few
CDR3aa: CASRATGTGGNQPQHF
CDR3nt: TGCGCCAGCAGGGCCACCGGGACAGGAGGGAATCAGCCCCAGCATTTT

d_gene: TRBD1
v_gene: TRBV30
j_gene: TRBJ1-2
abundance: .
CDR3aa: CACTGQGSRGYTF
CDR3nt: TGTGCCTGTACGGGACAGGGGTCGCGGGGCTACACCTTC

d_gene: TRBD2
v_gene: TRBV13
j_gene: TRBJ2-1
abundance: .
CDR3aa: CASSPPSGGKYNEQFF
CDR3nt: TGTGCCAGCAGCCCTCCTAGCGGGGGCAAATACAATGAGCAGTTCTTC